The next 8 T cell receptor beta chains were all read from a single sample in a study of blood T cell repertoires in COVID-19. TCRdb keeps only in-frame clones here, not all; method: immunoSEQ multiplex PCR. This table holds roughly 150,000 clones, more than 80% found once. Sequenced material: peripheral blood. The source is a human donor in a cohort sampled during active COVID-19.

The V and J genes are TRBV10-3 and TRBJ1-3, with D tentatively TRBD1 (5 bases). Trimming took off 6 bases at V and 0 bases at J, with 9 bases between the two ends. Germline V gene lookup returns CDR1 ENHRY and CDR2 SYGVKD. The length of the CDR3 is 14 residues. CDR3 protein: CAIRAGISGNTIYF. DNA of the CDR3: TGTGCCATCAGGGCAGGGATCTCTGGAAACACCATATATTTT.

The count of this clone is one. The rearrangement uses TRBV27 and TRBJ2-7, with 8 bases fitting TRBD2. The trim removed 6 bases at V and 1 base at J, leaving 8 bases unmatched. The germline gives CDR1 MNHEY, CDR2 SMNVEV (reference sequence). The CDR3 sequence is 15 residues long. The DNA for the CDR3 is TGTGCCAGCAGAGCCTTAGCGGGAACTTCCTACGAGCAGTACTTC. This translates into CASRALAGTSYEQYF.

The J gene is TRBJ2-1, the V gene TRBV10-2, with D maybe TRBD2 (5 bases). The V and J ends lost 5 bases and 10 bases respectively, with 15 bases between them. CDR3 length equals 13 residues. Germline loops: CDR1 WSHSY, CDR2 SAAADI. The CDR3 protein is CASSQVPEGEQFF. The DNA for the CDR3 is TGCGCCAGCAGTCAGGTCCCCGAGGGCGAGCAGTTCTTC.

The chain links TRBV4-1 to TRBJ2-1; D unclear. V lost 4 bases and J 2 bases, leaving 3 bases between the germline ends. The CDR3 spans 12 residues. CDR1 is MGHRA, CDR2 YSYEKL, per germline. The CDR3 bases are TGCGCCAGCAGCCTAGCCTACAATGAGCAGTTCTTC. This sequence encodes CASSLAYNEQFF.

The CDR3 nucleotides read TGTGCCAGCAGTGACGGGTCCTTTGGTGGCTACACCTTC. Residues: CASSDGSFGGYTF. The chain employs TRBV25-1 and TRBJ1-2; D remains unclear. Germline CDR1 MGHDK, CDR2 SYGVNS. This CDR3 is built from 13 residues. V was shortened by 3 bases and J by 7 bases, with 12 bases between the two germline ends.

The rearrangement links TRBV7-2 to TRBJ2-1; 11 bases align to TRBD2. Germline loops: CDR1 SGHTA, CDR2 FQGNSA. The junction had 8 bases not matched to a gene; V was cut back by 5 bases and J by 2 bases. This CDR3 region has 17 residues. The CDR3 protein is CASSPRGTSGAYNEQFF. In DNA, the CDR3 is TGTGCCAGCAGCCCCCGGGGGACTAGCGGAGCCTACAATGAGCAGTTCTTC.

This clone was detected only once. V gene TRBV24-1 combines with J gene TRBJ2-1, with TRBD1 matching 7 bases. Germline V gene sequence: CDR1 KGHDR, CDR2 SFDVKD. CDR3 size: 15 residues. V shed 4 bases and J 2 bases; nucleotides not matched to a gene: 4. The CDR3 DNA sequence: TGTGCCACCAGTGACCGGGACAGAACCTACAATGAGCAGTTCTTC. Protein product: CATSDRDRTYNEQFF.

J is TRBJ2-7 and V is TRBV19; D unclear. Between the trimmed V and J ends, which lost 5 bases and 7 bases, there was a span of 15 bases. The CDR3 sequence is 13 residues long. Germline V lookup: CDR1 LNHDA, CDR2 SQIVND (reference sequence). CDR3 region: CASSWAGPGEQYF. The CDR3 coding sequence is TGTGCCAGTAGTTGGGCAGGTCCTGGGGAGCAGTACTTC.